This T cell receptor (beta chain) was sequenced for a study of T cells expressing NK-cell markers. Study details: Sequenced donors, eight in total, included seven who were HCMV-seropositive and one who was seronegative.

With regard to this clonotype: Antigen: not known.

Study-level points and caveats: These clonotypes, the leaders elsewhere, also led the CD3+CD56-NKG2C+ fraction in a handful of donors.

With the 5' RACE reads reprocessed, TCRdb shows one record per CDR3 protein and no DNA. This sample contains 300,000 to 450,000 distinct CDR3 sequences. This sequence was found in a man aged 18 to 69 in good health. Sample: blood T cells: a sorted CD56 or NKG2C T cell subset, CD4+ or CD8+ T cells, or bulk PBMC T cells (not recorded which).

CDR3 sequence reads: CSAIHANKKTVQQYF. This chain joins TRBV20-1 and TRBJ2-7; TCRdb calls TRBD2, which cannot be checked without DNA. This CDR3 comprises 15 residues. Germline CDR1 and CDR2: DFQATT and SNEGSKA (reference sequence).